These 12 T cell receptor beta chains share one sample of origin, sequenced in a study of breast tumors, draining lymph nodes, adjacent tissues. Samples came from axillary lymph nodes draining the breast cancer. TCRdb re-analysed the multiplex PCR reads in MiXCR, keeping a single row per CDR3 protein. Here the sample spans about 180,000 distinct CDR3 sequences, 25% to 40% being singletons. Specimen: axillary lymph node tissue. The receptors stem from a female donor with breast cancer. Some clones in this sample may be carry-over from other donors' samples.

This clonotype was detected ten times or more. The CDR3: CASSNRNQETQYF. The DNA for the CDR3 is TGTGCCAGTAGTAATAGAAATCAAGAGACCCAGTACTTC. V gene TRBV19 combines with J gene TRBJ2-5; D is ambiguous. V was shortened by 4 bases and J by 2 bases, with 8 bases between the two germline ends. Per the germline V gene, CDR1 is LNHDA and CDR2 is SQIVND (reference sequence). The CDR3 extends over 13 amino acids.

The sample holds many counts of this clonotype. The chain has TRBV7-9 and TRBJ2-7; D remains unclear. Germline loops: CDR1 SEHNR, CDR2 FQNEAQ (reference sequence). The CDR3 contains 10 residues. V gave up 8 bases and J gave up 3 bases, with 5 bases separating them. This CDR3 is CASGIYEQYF. The CDR3 DNA reads TGTGCCAGCGGAATCTACGAGCAGTACTTC.

Remarks on this clonotype: A read error may account for a junction end that differs from germline. The chain uses TRBV5-6 and TRBJ1-2; tentative D call: TRBD1 (5 bases). Looked up from germline, CDR1 is SGHDT and CDR2 is YYEEEE. This CDR3 spans 16 amino acids. The CDR3 region has the DNA TGTGCCAGCAGCTATGGGCAGGGCCGATTATACACCATCATCCTATTC. Its translation is CASSYGQGRLYTIILF.

This clonotype showed up many times. The genes are TRBV7-9 and TRBJ2-1; D is unclear. The V end was cut by 6 bases, the J end by 10 bases, with 13 bases between. The CDR3 contains 12 residues. From germline, CDR1 is SEHNR and CDR2 FQNEAQ (reference sequence). Here the CDR3 DNA reads TGTGCCAGCAGTCCCCCAATAGGAGAGCAGTTCTTC. As protein: CASSPPIGEQFF.

This clonotype was seen just once. This likely comes from a read error, as the CDR3 has no conserved phenylalanine or tryptophan at its end. The DNA is left out, because the CDR3 cannot be placed on it with certainty; the CDR3 is given as TCRdb lists it. The CDR3 spells CASSVELAGVEQSL. The chain is built from TRBV9 and TRBJ2-7; the table gives TRBD2 as D, unverified against the DNA. Germline CDR1 is SGDLS and CDR2 is YYNGEE. The CDR3 totals 14 residues, both ends included.

This clonotype was seen ten or more times. The chain carries TRBV20-1 and TRBJ2-7; D unclear. The CDR3 contains 14 residues. Trimming cost V 0 bases and J 6 bases, with 15 bases left between them. Looked up from germline, CDR1 is DFQATT and CDR2 is SNEGSKA (reference sequence). DNA for the CDR3: TGCAGTGCTAGAGATCAGACCAGACTGGGCGAGCAGTACTTC. Protein product: CSARDQTRLGEQYF.

This clonotype was observed many times. This chain connects TRBV2 to TRBJ1-4; tentatively, D is TRBD1 (5 bases). CDR3 size: 15 residues. From germline, CDR1 is SNHLY and CDR2 FYNNEI. Between the trimmed V and J ends, which lost 8 bases and 3 bases, there was a span of 16 bases. CDR3 nucleotides: TGTGCCAGCCTTGCTTGGGACGGATCTAATGAAAAACTGTTTTTT. Translated, it gives CASLAWDGSNEKLFF. The full variable domain, with the rest looked up from reference TRBV2 and TRBJ1-4, is EPEVTQTPSHQVTQMGQEVILRCVPISNHLYFYWYRQILGQKVEFLVSFYNNEISEKSEIFDDQFSVERPDGSNFTLKIRSTKLEDSAMYFCASLAWDGSNEKLFFGSGTQLSVL.

Remarks on this clonotype: The junction shows a germline mismatch at one end, possibly a read error. J is TRBJ2-2 and V is TRBV3-1, with 8 bases that match TRBD1. CDR3 size: 13 residues. Germline V gene lookup returns CDR1 LGHDT and CDR2 YNNKEL (reference sequence). CDR3 loop: CASSDRVTGELSF. For the CDR3, the DNA is TGTGCCAGTTCGGACAGGGTCACCGGGGAGCTGTCTTTT.

This clonotype was recorded many times. Here the CDR3 reads CSARDRQGYQPQHF. CDR3 sequence (DNA): TGCAGTGCTAGAGACCGACAGGGCTATCAGCCCCAGCATTTT. The chain employs TRBV20-1 and TRBJ1-5; 7 bases are shared with TRBD1. The trim removed 0 bases at V and 5 bases at J, leaving 4 bases unmatched. The CDR3 spans 14 residues. Germline V gene data show CDR1 as DFQATT and CDR2 as SNEGSKA (reference sequence).

This clonotype was recorded many times. This rearrangement joins TRBV4-2 to TRBJ1-2, with D hard to call. The germline V gene has CDR1 LGHNA and CDR2 YNFKEQ. The CDR3 runs to 15 residues. Trimming stripped 0 bases from V and 0 bases from J, with 8 bases between. The CDR3 spells CASSQERGTNYGYTF. In DNA, the CDR3 is TGTGCCAGCAGCCAAGAGCGGGGTACTAACTATGGCTACACCTTC.

The rearrangement joins TRBV12-3 or TRBV12-4 to TRBJ1-1; D not resolved. Deletions cut 7 bases from V and 6 bases from J, with 21 bases between. The CDR3 has 15 residues. The CDR3 nucleotides are TGTGCCAGCACCGATGCAACACAGAAAGGCCCTGAAGCTTTCTTT. This sequence encodes CASTDATQKGPEAFF.

This clonotype was detected only a few times. This rearrangement joins TRBV7-2 to TRBJ1-1, with TRBD1 matching 8 bases. Trimming cost V 3 bases and J 5 bases; bases outside gene matches: 5. CDR1 is SGHTA and CDR2 is FQGNSA in the germline V gene. The CDR3 is made up of 14 amino acids. CDR3 DNA: TGTGCCAGCAGCTTGCCAGGGGGCAGGACTGAAGCTTTCTTT. This encodes CASSLPGGRTEAFF.